Listed here are 12 T cell receptor beta chains from one sample, sequenced in a study of regulatory T cells in long-lasting Graves disease listed by TCRdb under 2021. Reading the label with the study, this specimen's time point is: newly diagnosed GD, antithyroid drugs for less than 3 months. For both TCR sequencing and RNA sequencing, RNA was extracted from PBMCs using TRIzol. Library preparation employed multiplex PCR. Sequenced on an Illumina HiSeq 4000. TCR beta libraries were built with iRepertoire HTBI primers and Arm-PCR amplification of CDR3 regions. Using fastp at Q25 and MiXCR, TCRdb reprocessed the public reads and kept productive beta chains. CDR3 protein sequences are deduplicated, and each keeps its most common genes and DNA. A total of a few hundred thousand distinct CDR3 sequences appear in this sample, over 15% of them only once. About 27% of the sample goes to the ten largest clones.

This sample was shared with a second study, whose subject was T cells in Graves' hyperthyroidism and ophthalmopathy.

Sequencing used peripheral blood mononuclear cells (PBMCs), obtained at new diagnosis, from a patient treated with antithyroid drugs. These receptors all come from a man between 40 and 49 years old with Graves disease. Donor details come from another sample of the same person, matched by shared clones.

Many counts were recorded for this clonotype. This chain connects TRBV18 to TRBJ2-3; 13 bases map to TRBD2. CDR1 KGHSH and CDR2 LQKENI come from the germline V gene. Trimming cost V 1 base and J 0 bases; bases outside gene matches: 1. The CDR3 contains 17 residues. CDR3 nucleotides: TGTGCCAGCTCACCACGGGGACTAGCGGGGAGCACAGATACGCAGTATTTT. Translation gives CASSPRGLAGSTDTQYF.

This chain's CDR3 is CSAIAGGPINTQYF. The DNA for the CDR3 is TGCAGTGCGATAGCGGGGGGGCCGATAAATACGCAGTATTTT. The V call is TRBV20-1, the J call TRBJ2-3; 11 bases agree with TRBD2. This CDR3 region has 14 residues. V dropped 6 bases and J dropped 7; count of bases not matched to a gene: 9. Germline CDR1 is DFQATT and CDR2 is SNEGSKA (reference sequence).

In its sample, this clonotype was seen a few times. The gene calls are TRBV6-2 or TRBV6-3 and TRBJ1-6, with D tentatively TRBD1 (5 bases). Trimming shortened V by 7 bases and J by 8 bases, and 15 bases separated the two germline ends. CDR3 length: 14 residues. Per germline, CDR1 MNHEY and CDR2 SVGEGT. CDR3 region: CASNTQGRYSPLHF. The CDR3 DNA follows: TGTGCCAGCAACACTCAGGGTCGCTATTCACCCCTCCACTTT.

This clonotype occurred many times. V and J are TRBV20-1 and TRBJ2-2, with 7 bases fitting TRBD2. Germline CDR1 reads DFQATT; CDR2 reads SNEGSKA (reference sequence). The CDR3 loop spans 16 amino acids. Trimming removed 3 bases from V and 7 bases from J; junction bases left unmatched: 14. This CDR3 is CSARRVSLGRDGELFF. CDR3 coding DNA: TGCAGTGCTAGGAGGGTATCTTTAGGGAGGGACGGGGAGCTGTTTTTT.

The CDR3 is CASSTRPGRSEAFF. DNA of the CDR3: TGTGCCAGCAGCACCCGTCCAGGAAGGTCTGAAGCTTTCTTT. This chain joins TRBV7-9 and TRBJ1-1; D is undetermined. Trimming removed 5 bases at V and 6 bases at J, with 16 bases between. CDR3 length: 14 residues. Germline CDR1 is SEHNR and CDR2 is FQNEAQ (reference sequence).

In its sample, this clonotype was seen a few times. The J gene is TRBJ1-3, the V gene TRBV5-1; 10 positions match TRBD1. Germline V gives CDR1 SGHRS, CDR2 YFSETQ. Trimming removed 4 bases from V and 4 bases from J; junction bases left unmatched: 8. This CDR3 has 16 residues. The CDR3 spells CASSESGTGVGNTIYF. In DNA, the CDR3 is TGCGCCAGCAGCGAATCCGGGACAGGGGTCGGAAACACCATATATTTT.

This clonotype has at least ten counts. The chain uses TRBV12-3 or TRBV12-4 and TRBJ1-2; TRBD1 aligns across 7 bases. The V and J ends lost 4 bases and 0 bases, in that order; junction bases with no gene match: 8. This CDR3 is 16 amino acids long. The CDR3 is CASSWRGRDPNYGYTF. The CDR3 DNA follows: TGTGCCAGCAGTTGGAGGGGGCGCGATCCTAACTATGGCTACACCTTC.

This clonotype was seen ten or more times. This chain links TRBV5-1 with TRBJ1-2, with D perhaps TRBD1 (6 bases). This CDR3 has 13 amino acids. Trimming shortened V by 3 bases and J by 3 bases, and 9 bases separated the two germline ends. Germline CDR1 reads SGHRS; CDR2 reads YFSETQ. This CDR3 is CASSSSGDYGYTF. Here the CDR3 DNA reads TGCGCCAGCAGCTCCTCAGGGGACTATGGCTACACCTTC.

CDR3 sequence reads: CASSLVAGLVAGGPSTDTQYF. The CDR3 DNA reads as TGTGCCAGCAGCTTAGTAGCCGGTCTGGTCGCGGGAGGGCCAAGCACAGATACGCAGTATTTT. The chain carries TRBV7-2 and TRBJ2-3; 9 nucleotides line up with TRBD2. CDR1 SGHTA and CDR2 FQGNSA come from the germline V gene. CDR3 length: 21 residues. With 1 base clipped from V and 0 bases from J, the junction kept 17 bases outside the gene matches.

V and J are TRBV7-9 and TRBJ2-7; D is tentatively TRBD1 or TRBD2 (5 bases each). Trimming shortened V by 4 bases and J by 4 bases, and 14 bases separated the two germline ends. Germline-derived CDR1 and CDR2 are SEHNR and FQNEAQ (reference sequence). The length of the CDR3 is 14 residues. The CDR3 nucleotides read TGTGCCAGCAGCTACCCGAGGGGTCGGTACGAGCAGTACTTC. Protein sequence: CASSYPRGRYEQYF.

This clonotype occurred a few times. The J gene is TRBJ2-2, the V gene TRBV24-1; D is undetermined. Trimming shortened V by 0 bases and J by 9 bases, and 7 bases separated the two germline ends. The V gene's germline CDR1 is KGHDR and CDR2 SFDVKD. This CDR3 is built from 13 residues. This CDR3 reads CATSDLGVRELFF. The CDR3 coding sequence is TGTGCCACCAGTGATTTGGGTGTCCGGGAGCTGTTTTTT.

This chain connects TRBV6-2 or TRBV6-3 to TRBJ1-4, with D perhaps matching TRBD1 (5 bases). This CDR3 contains 19 residues. V lost 11 bases and J 0 bases, leaving 28 bases between the germline ends. Germline V gene sequence: CDR1 MNHEY, CDR2 SVGEGT. The CDR3 is CAGTSLGGIPWATNEKLFF. The CDR3 DNA reads TGTGCCGGAACTTCTTTGGGGGGGATACCGTGGGCAACTAATGAAAAACTGTTTTTT.